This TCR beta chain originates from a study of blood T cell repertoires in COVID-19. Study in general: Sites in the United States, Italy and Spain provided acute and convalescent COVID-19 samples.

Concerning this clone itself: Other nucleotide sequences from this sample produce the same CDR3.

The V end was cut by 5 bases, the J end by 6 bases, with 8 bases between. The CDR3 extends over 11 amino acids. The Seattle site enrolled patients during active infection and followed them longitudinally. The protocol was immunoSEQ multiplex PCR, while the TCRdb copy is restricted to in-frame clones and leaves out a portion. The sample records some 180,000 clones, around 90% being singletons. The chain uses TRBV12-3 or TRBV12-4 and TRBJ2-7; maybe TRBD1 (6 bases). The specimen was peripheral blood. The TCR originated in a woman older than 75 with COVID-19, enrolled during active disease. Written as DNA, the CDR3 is TGTGCCAGCAGTCTCAGGGGCGAGCAGTACTTC. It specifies CASSLRGEQYF.